A single sample is the source of the 32 T cell receptor beta chains below, sequenced in a study of blood T cell repertoires in COVID-19. Clones were sequenced by immunoSEQ multiplex PCR, and TCRdb holds only the in-frame ones, with some missing. In the table there are approximately 46,000 clones, roughly 84% of which are singletons. Material for sequencing was peripheral blood. Receptors were obtained from a human donor in a cohort sampled during active COVID-19.

This chain uses TRBV6-5 with TRBJ2-2; 11 nucleotides agree with TRBD2. V shed 6 bases and J 3 bases; nucleotides not matched to a gene: 3. Germline-derived CDR1 and CDR2 are MNHEY and SVGAGI. The CDR3 has 15 amino acids. CDR3 amino acids: CASRLAGVYTGELFF. In DNA, the CDR3 is TGTGCCAGCAGACTAGCGGGAGTTTACACCGGGGAGCTGTTTTTT.

This chain uses TRBV7-9 with TRBJ2-1; TRBD2 matches at 15 bases. Germline-derived CDR1 and CDR2 are SEHNR and FQNEAQ (reference sequence). The V gene end was trimmed by 5 bases and the J gene end by 9 bases; junction bases not matched to a gene: 5. This CDR3 comprises 15 residues. CDR3 DNA sequence: TGTGCCAGCAGCCCGGGACTAGCGGGAGGAGGTGAGCAGTTCTTC. Translating it yields CASSPGLAGGGEQFF.

The rearrangement joins TRBV5-1 to TRBJ1-5; TRBD1 matches at 7 bases. Germline CDR1 SGHRS, CDR2 YFSETQ. V dropped 0 bases and J dropped 5; count of bases not matched to a gene: 2. The CDR3 contains 14 residues. The CDR3 is CASSLEGADQPQHF. For the CDR3, the DNA is TGCGCCAGCAGCTTGGAGGGGGCCGATCAGCCCCAGCATTTT.

V gene TRBV24-1 combines with J gene TRBJ2-1; 8 bases line up with TRBD1. CDR3 length: 16 residues. J lost 5 bases, V lost 4 bases, and 9 bases had no gene match. CDR1 is KGHDR and CDR2 is SFDVKD in the germline V gene. For the CDR3, the DNA is TGTGCCACCAGTGACCCCAGGACAGGGACGAACAATGAGCAGTTCTTC. Its protein product is CATSDPRTGTNNEQFF.

This clone was observed a handful of times. V and J are TRBV6-6 and TRBJ1-6, with D tentatively TRBD1 (5 bases). Germline CDR1 is MNHNY and CDR2 is SVGAGI (reference sequence). Trimming removed 6 bases from V and 5 bases from J, with 11 bases in between. The CDR3 extends over 14 amino acids. The CDR3 sequence is CASSHYRNNSPLHF. The CDR3 coding sequence is TGTGCCAGCAGCCATTACAGGAATAATTCACCCCTCCACTTT.

The chain uses TRBV2 and TRBJ1-5; 8 positions match TRBD1. Germline values: CDR1 SNHLY, CDR2 FYNNEI. V was clipped by 2 bases and J by 6 bases; unmatched bases: 6. This CDR3 is 15 amino acids long. Written as DNA, the CDR3 is TGTGCCAGCAGTGAACAGGGGGCGCGCAGTCAGCCCCAGCATTTT. Translation gives CASSEQGARSQPQHF.

The V and J genes are TRBV4-3 and TRBJ1-1; 7 bases map to TRBD1. This CDR3 spans 13 amino acids. In germline, CDR1 is LGHNA, CDR2 YSLEER. The ends lost 3 bases at V and 8 bases at J; junction bases unmatched: 6. The CDR3 DNA is TGCGCCAGCAGCCAGAAACCGGGACAGGAAGCTTTCTTT. Its translation: CASSQKPGQEAFF.

The gene calls are TRBV9 and TRBJ2-3; weak D call: TRBD2 (6 bases). The CDR3 totals 17 residues. CDR1 and CDR2 from the germline V gene are SGDLS and YYNGEE. Trimming shortened V by 0 bases and J by 2 bases, and 16 bases separated the two germline ends. Here the CDR3 reads CASSVEADYLYTDTQYF. The CDR3 coding sequence is TGTGCCAGCAGCGTAGAGGCGGACTACCTTTACACAGATACGCAGTATTTT.

The rearrangement links TRBV30 to TRBJ1-6; TRBD1 matches at 7 bases. V shed 7 bases, J shed 7 bases, and the junction held 10 bases outside the gene matches. Germline V gene lookup returns CDR1 GTSNPN and CDR2 SVGIG (reference sequence). The CDR3 length is 14 residues. CDR3 coding DNA: TGTGCCTTACAGACTCAGGGGGGAAATTCACCCCTCCACTTT. As protein: CALQTQGGNSPLHF.

This clone came up a few times. This sequence joins TRBV28 and TRBJ2-1, with a tentative D call TRBD1 (6 bases). The length of the CDR3 is 15 residues. The germline gives CDR1 MDHEN, CDR2 SYDVKM. V shed 5 bases and J shed 0 bases, with 11 bases lying between them. The CDR3 DNA reads TGTGCCAGCAGTCCCCTGGACAGCTCCTACAATGAGCAGTTCTTC. This translates into CASSPLDSSYNEQFF.

This rearrangement joins TRBV28 to TRBJ2-7, with 8 positions matching TRBD2. After removal of 3 bases from V and 1 base from J, the junction contained 5 bases not matched to a gene. Germline lookup yields CDR1 MDHEN and CDR2 SYDVKM. This CDR3 comprises 15 residues. CDR3 bases: TGTGCCAGCAGTTTCCCCGGGAGGGGTTCCTACGAGCAGTACTTC. It encodes CASSFPGRGSYEQYF.

V and J are TRBV6-2 or TRBV6-3 and TRBJ2-2; D perhaps matches TRBD1 (5 bases). The CDR3 contains 17 residues. CDR1 and CDR2 from the germline V gene are MNHEY and SVGEGT. Trimming took 2 bases from V and 1 from J, leaving 14 bases between them. CDR3 nucleotide sequence: TGTGCCAGCAGTTACCGGGCAGGGTTCGTGAACACCGGGGAGCTGTTTTTT. This gives the protein CASSYRAGFVNTGELFF.

This clone has just one count. The gene calls are TRBV19 and TRBJ1-1; perhaps TRBD1 as D (5 bases). V shed 2 bases and J shed 1 base, with 14 bases lying between them. The CDR3 contains 16 residues. Germline-derived CDR1 and CDR2 are LNHDA and SQIVND (reference sequence). The DNA of the CDR3 is TGTGCCAGTAGTATAATAGGGGCAGGGTCGAACACTGAAGCTTTCTTT. Protein sequence: CASSIIGAGSNTEAFF.

This clone was detected a few times. This chain links TRBV13 with TRBJ2-1; TRBD2 matches 11 bases. The V segment lost 4 bases and the J segment 5 bases; nucleotides outside the gene matches: 4. The length of the CDR3 is 15 residues. CDR1 and CDR2 (germline): PRHDT, FYEKMQ (reference sequence). CDR3 protein: CASSSILAGDNEQFF. Written as DNA, the CDR3 is TGTGCCAGCAGCTCCATACTAGCGGGAGACAATGAGCAGTTCTTC.

J is TRBJ2-3 and V is TRBV5-1, with D possibly matching TRBD2 (5 bases). The CDR3 sequence is 17 residues long. Deletions cut 0 bases from V and 6 bases from J, with 20 bases between. Per germline, CDR1 SGHRS and CDR2 YFSETQ. CDR3 region: CASSLARGGLRSDTQYF. Here the CDR3 DNA reads TGCGCCAGCAGCTTGGCTCGCGGCGGGCTGCGATCTGATACGCAGTATTTT.

DNA for the CDR3: TGTGCCAGCAGCTTGGTTAGCGGGAGGGCGGCAGATACGCAGTATTTT. This gives the protein CASSLVSGRAADTQYF. This rearrangement joins TRBV5-4 to TRBJ2-3; TRBD2 aligns across 11 bases. Looked up from germline, CDR1 is SGHNT and CDR2 is YYREEE (reference sequence). This CDR3 region has 16 residues. V lost 0 bases and J lost 4; bases outside the gene matches: 4.

This clone was recorded only once. V usage is TRBV5-1 and J usage is TRBJ1-2; D ambiguous. Trimming took off 4 bases at V and 4 bases at J, with 17 bases between the two ends. Germline CDR1 and CDR2: SGHRS and YFSETQ. This CDR3 is 15 amino acids long. The CDR3 DNA follows: TGCGCCAGCAGCCCCCTCGAGGGCTTGGGCTATGGCTACACCTTC. It specifies CASSPLEGLGYGYTF.

The chain couples TRBV3-1 (or the pseudogene TRBV3-2) to TRBJ1-1, with TRBD1 as a possible D gene (5 bases). This CDR3 contains 15 residues. V shed 2 bases and J shed 1 base, with 11 bases lying between them. CDR1 and CDR2 from the germline V gene are LGHDT and YNNKEL (reference sequence). The CDR3, as DNA: TGTGCCAGCAGCCAATCGACAGTGGGGAACACTGAAGCTTTCTTT. Translated, it gives CASSQSTVGNTEAFF.

The genes are TRBV6-5 and TRBJ1-2; 7 positions match TRBD1. CDR1 is MNHEY and CDR2 is SVGAGI in the germline V gene. The V segment lost 0 bases and the J segment 6 bases; nucleotides outside the gene matches: 4. There are 14 residues in the CDR3. CDR3 nucleotides: TGTGCCAGCAGTTACTCGGGCAGGGGGAATGGCTACACCTTC. This codes for CASSYSGRGNGYTF.

CDR3 coding DNA: TGTGCCAGCAGCTTGGCCTACAGGAACACCGGGGAGCTGTTTTTT. Residues: CASSLAYRNTGELFF. The rearrangement uses TRBV5-4 and TRBJ2-2, with unresolved D. CDR3 length equals 15 residues. V lost 0 bases and J 1 base, leaving 7 bases between the germline ends. Germline V gene lookup returns CDR1 SGHNT and CDR2 YYREEE (reference sequence).

The chain is built from TRBV7-9 and TRBJ2-5; 9 bases line up with TRBD2. This CDR3 has 14 residues. The germline V gene has CDR1 SEHNR and CDR2 FQNEAQ (reference sequence). V was pared by 2 bases and J by 5 bases, with 3 bases of the junction left unmatched. CDR3 residues: CASSLIAGGETQYF. Here the CDR3 DNA reads TGTGCCAGCAGCTTAATTGCGGGGGGGGAGACCCAGTACTTC.

The sample holds one count of this clone. V gene TRBV10-3 combines with J gene TRBJ1-3, with 7 bases fitting TRBD1. Looked up from germline, CDR1 is ENHRY and CDR2 is SYGVKD. J lost 7 bases, V lost 0 bases, and 6 bases had no gene match. The CDR3 extends over 15 amino acids. CDR3 protein: CAISESRGRANTIYF. In DNA, the CDR3 is TGTGCCATCAGTGAGTCGAGGGGGCGGGCGAACACCATATATTTT.

The chain joins TRBV18 to TRBJ1-2; the match to TRBD1 covers 9 bases. V lost 3 bases, J lost 6 bases, and 8 bases stayed unmatched. Germline V gene data show CDR1 as KGHSH and CDR2 as LQKENI. The CDR3 is 15 amino acids. The CDR3 sequence is CASSPRQGGEDGYTF. In DNA form, the CDR3 reads TGTGCCAGCTCACCCCGACAGGGGGGGGAGGATGGCTACACCTTC.

The gene calls are TRBV19 and TRBJ2-2; D may be TRBD1 (6 bases). Trimming stripped 4 bases from V and 1 base from J, with 13 bases between. Germline V gives CDR1 LNHDA, CDR2 SQIVND (reference sequence). CDR3 length: 16 residues. CDR3 bases: TGTGCCAGTAGTAGGTACAGGGACCGGAACACCGGGGAGCTGTTTTTT. Translating gives CASSRYRDRNTGELFF. The whole variable domain, remainder taken from reference TRBV19 and TRBJ2-2, is DGGITQSPKYLFRKEGQNVTLSCEQNLNHDAMYWYRQDPGQGLRLIYYSQIVNDFQKGDIAEGYSVSREKKESFPLTVTSAQKNPTAFYLCASSRYRDRNTGELFFGEGSRLTVL.

The genes are TRBV9 and TRBJ2-7; weak D call: TRBD2 (6 bases). Trimming removed 1 base from V and 6 bases from J, with 11 bases in between. Germline V gene sequence: CDR1 SGDLS, CDR2 YYNGEE. The CDR3 contains 13 residues. The CDR3 DNA sequence: TGTGCCAGCAGCGTATTGCCCGGGAGCGAGCAGTACTTC. Amino acid sequence: CASSVLPGSEQYF.

V is TRBV6-2 or TRBV6-3 and J is TRBJ2-7; TRBD1 might be the D (6 bases). CDR3 length: 15 residues. The V and J ends lost 2 bases and 1 base respectively, with 12 bases between them. The V gene's germline CDR1 is MNHEY and CDR2 SVGEGT. Written as DNA, the CDR3 is TGTGCCAGCAGTTACGGGCTTGGACAGTCCTACGAGCAGTACTTC. This codes for CASSYGLGQSYEQYF.

The CDR3 coding sequence is TGTGCCAGCAGCGTATCAAGCGGGGGGGAGATGGCGCAGTATTTT. It encodes CASSVSSGGEMAQYF. The V gene is TRBV9, the J gene TRBJ2-3, with 10 bases matching TRBD2. CDR3 length equals 15 residues. CDR1 SGDLS and CDR2 YYNGEE come from the germline V gene. J lost 10 bases, V lost 1 base, and 9 bases had no gene match.

CDR3: CASSQDAGAMYEQYF. Written as DNA, the CDR3 is TGCGCCAGCAGCCAAGATGCGGGGGCTATGTACGAGCAGTACTTC. V usage is TRBV4-1 and J usage is TRBJ2-7; TRBD2 is a possible D gene (7 bases). There are 15 residues in the CDR3. V lost 0 bases, J lost 4 bases, and 13 bases lay in between. The germline gives CDR1 MGHRA, CDR2 YSYEKL.

This chain links TRBV30 with TRBJ2-7; 9 nucleotides match TRBD1. Looked up from germline, CDR1 is GTSNPN and CDR2 is SVGIG (reference sequence). The CDR3 extends over 13 amino acids. V was clipped by 3 bases and J by 2 bases; unmatched bases: 2. CDR3 in DNA: TGTGCCTGGAGCCGGGACAGGGCCTACGAGCAGTACTTC. Amino acids: CAWSRDRAYEQYF.

The J gene is TRBJ2-3, the V gene TRBV2; possibly TRBD1 for D (5 bases). The CDR3 has 14 residues. CDR1 is SNHLY and CDR2 is FYNNEI in the germline V gene. Trimming shortened V by 0 bases and J by 4 bases, and 8 bases separated the two germline ends. CDR3: CASSEAQGSDTQYF. The CDR3 DNA sequence: TGTGCCAGCAGTGAAGCCCAGGGTTCAGATACGCAGTATTTT. The full variable domain, its missing parts supplied by reference TRBV2 and TRBJ2-3, is EPEVTQTPSHQVTQMGQEVILRCVPISNHLYFYWYRQILGQKVEFLVSFYNNEISEKSEIFDDQFSVERPDGSNFTLKIRSTKLEDSAMYFCASSEAQGSDTQYFGPGTRLTVL.

This clone was counted a single time. The chain joins TRBV29-1 to TRBJ1-4; the match to TRBD1 covers 10 bases. V trimming: 1 base; J trimming: 9 bases; junction bases outside the gene matches: 5. This CDR3 has 14 amino acids. Germline CDR1 is SQVTM and CDR2 is ANQGSEA. CDR3 sequence reads: CSVEGDRGMKKLFF. Here the CDR3 DNA reads TGCAGCGTTGAAGGGGACAGGGGAATGAAAAAACTGTTTTTT.

The chain recombines TRBV2 with TRBJ1-6; maybe TRBD1 (5 bases). Trimming left V 7 bases short and J 4 bases short, with 17 bases between. In germline, CDR1 is SNHLY, CDR2 FYNNEI. The CDR3 consists of 16 residues. The DNA of the CDR3 is TGTGCCAGCAATCAGTTGGGACTTAGGTATAATTCACCCCTCCACTTT. Translation gives CASNQLGLRYNSPLHF.